One and the same sample provided the 17 T cell receptor beta chains below, sequenced in a study. TCRdb fed the RT-PCR reads into MiXCR, producing one record per CDR3 protein. Here the sample spans about 680,000 distinct CDR3 sequences, 14% being singletons. The source material was memory CD4+ T cells from blood. Every receptor here comes from a female donor in good health, serving as a healthy control.

This clonotype was recorded many times. CDR3 residues: CSVLLGEQYF. In nucleotides, the CDR3 is TGCAGCGTCCTACTAGGGGAGCAGTACTTC. The rearrangement uses TRBV29-1 and TRBJ2-7; a weak D match, TRBD2 (5 bases). CDR1 is SQVTM, CDR2 ANQGSEA, per germline. The V and J ends lost 6 bases and 7 bases respectively, with 10 bases between them. CDR3 length: 10 residues.

The V call is TRBV18, the J call TRBJ1-6, with 7 nucleotides matching TRBD1. There are 15 residues in the CDR3. V dropped 3 bases and J dropped 4; count of bases not matched to a gene: 3. From germline, CDR1 is KGHSH and CDR2 LQKENI. The CDR3 spells CASSPGQAYNSPLHF. The CDR3 region has the DNA TGTGCCAGCTCACCCGGACAGGCTTATAATTCACCCCTCCACTTT. Full variable domain (missing parts from reference TRBV18 and TRBJ1-6): NAGVMQNPRHLVRRRGQEARLRCSPMKGHSHVYWYRQLPEEGLKFMVYLQKENIIDESGMPKERFSAEFPKEGPSILRIQQVVRGDSAAYFCASSPGQAYNSPLHFGNGTRLTVT.

This chain connects TRBV7-2 to TRBJ1-5; TRBD1 aligns across 10 bases. Losses at the gene ends were 7 bases for V and 5 bases for J; bases not matched to a gene: 5. Germline CDR1 reads SGHTA; CDR2 reads FQGNSA. This CDR3 is built from 14 residues. The CDR3 nucleotides are TGTGCCAGCATCCCGGGACAGGGGTATCAGCCCCAGCATTTT. Translated, it gives CASIPGQGYQPQHF.

The CDR3 sequence is CASSQGRGGVEQFF. The CDR3 DNA reads TGTGCCAGCAGCCAAGGAAGGGGGGGGGTTGAGCAGTTCTTC. The chain carries TRBV3-1 and TRBJ2-1, with a tentative D call TRBD2 (7 bases). Trimming left V 1 base short and J 9 bases short, with 13 bases between. Germline-derived CDR1 and CDR2 are LGHDT and YNNKEL (reference sequence). This CDR3 contains 14 residues.

This clonotype was counted a few times. The V call is TRBV12-3 or TRBV12-4, the J call TRBJ2-3, with unresolved D. This CDR3 region has 15 residues. V was shortened by 2 bases and J by 0 bases, with 9 bases between the two germline ends. CDR3 DNA: TGTGCCAGCAGTTTAAGTCGAGCTAGCACAGATACGCAGTATTTT. This translates into CASSLSRASTDTQYF.

The DNA of the CDR3 is TGTGCCAGCACCCAACGGGGGGGCCGAGGCAATGAGCAGTTCTTC. It yields the protein CASTQRGGRGNEQFF. This sequence joins TRBV25-1 and TRBJ2-1; 8 bases agree with TRBD2. CDR1 and CDR2 from the germline V gene are MGHDK and SYGVNS. Trimming removed 7 bases from V and 6 bases from J; junction bases left unmatched: 11. This CDR3 has 15 amino acids.

Concerning this clonotype itself: At one of its ends the junction is not consistent with the germline gene, which may arise from a read error. The J gene is TRBJ1-4, the V gene TRBV5-1, with D possibly being TRBD1 (5 bases). The CDR3 runs to 13 residues. Germline CDR1 SGHRS, CDR2 YFSETQ. CDR3 amino acids: CASSPGTNENLFF. In DNA form, the CDR3 reads TGCGCCAGCAGCCCGGGGACTAATGAAAATCTGTTTTTT.

The V gene is TRBV7-6, the J gene TRBJ2-3; no firm D call. V lost 5 bases to trimming and J lost 3 bases, with 21 bases between them. Per germline, CDR1 SGHVS and CDR2 FNYEAQ. This CDR3 comprises 17 residues. CDR3: CASSPNIDGGTTDTQYF. In DNA, the CDR3 is TGTGCCAGCAGCCCCAATATCGATGGCGGAACGACAGATACGCAGTATTTT.

Only a few counts were recorded for this clonotype. V gene TRBV20-1 combines with J gene TRBJ2-7; 7 nucleotides line up with TRBD1. Germline V lookup: CDR1 DFQATT, CDR2 SNEGSKA (reference sequence). This CDR3 region has 13 residues. The J segment lost 2 bases and the V segment lost 5 bases, leaving 6 bases of the junction unmatched. CDR3 region: CSAQRQGTYEQYF. CDR3 DNA: TGCAGTGCTCAGAGACAGGGAACCTACGAGCAGTACTTC.

This sequence joins TRBV5-1 and TRBJ1-1; D unclear. Between the trimmed V and J ends, which lost 0 bases and 2 bases, there was a span of 11 bases. The CDR3 extends over 15 amino acids. The germline CDR1 and CDR2 sequences are SGHRS and YFSETQ. The chain's CDR3 is CASSLALEGNTEAFF. The CDR3, as DNA: TGCGCCAGCAGCTTGGCCCTGGAGGGAAACACTGAAGCTTTCTTT. The complete variable domain, with remaining parts taken from reference TRBV5-1 and TRBJ1-1, reads KAGVTQTPRYLIKTRGQQVTLSCSPISGHRSVSWYQQTPGQGLQFLFEYFSETQRNKGNFPGRFSGRQFSNSRSEMNVSTLELGDSALYLCASSLALEGNTEAFFGQGTRLTVV.

This clonotype turned up a few times. This chain links TRBV10-3 with TRBJ1-1; possibly TRBD1 for D (6 bases). The CDR3 is 13 amino acids. The V gene lost 8 bases and the J gene lost 6 bases, with 16 bases spanning the gap. Germline CDR1 ENHRY, CDR2 SYGVKD. This CDR3 is CAIGGTLGAEAFF. In nucleotides, the CDR3 is TGTGCCATCGGAGGGACATTGGGGGCTGAAGCTTTCTTT.

This clonotype was seen many times. The V call is TRBV9, the J call TRBJ2-7; no clear D gene. Germline lookup yields CDR1 SGDLS and CDR2 YYNGEE. V was pared by 0 bases and J by 4 bases, with 8 bases between. The CDR3 is made up of 13 amino acids. The CDR3: CASSVANTYEQYF. In DNA form, the CDR3 reads TGTGCCAGCAGCGTAGCTAATACGTACGAGCAGTACTTC.

The chain joins TRBV12-3 or TRBV12-4 to TRBJ1-2; 10 bases fit TRBD1. The V and J ends lost 6 bases and 7 bases, in that order; junction bases with no gene match: 11. The CDR3 has 15 amino acids. The CDR3 bases are TGTGCCAGCAGACCCCATCTGGGACAGGGGTCTGGCTACACCTTC. Its translation is CASRPHLGQGSGYTF.

The V gene is TRBV20-1, the J gene TRBJ2-1; the D gene is possibly TRBD2 (5 bases). V lost 2 bases, J lost 7 bases, and 15 bases lay in between. The CDR3 length is 14 residues. Per the germline V gene, CDR1 is DFQATT and CDR2 is SNEGSKA (reference sequence). In DNA, the CDR3 is TGCAGTGCTAGAAGCCCCTACGGAGGAAATGAGCAGTTCTTC. Amino acids: CSARSPYGGNEQFF.

This clonotype was seen at least ten times. The chain combines TRBV10-3 with TRBJ2-1, with TRBD1 matching 9 bases. Germline values: CDR1 ENHRY, CDR2 SYGVKD. V gave up 6 bases and J gave up 6 bases; unmatched junction bases: 6. The CDR3 covers 14 residues. Here the CDR3 DNA reads TGTGCCATCAGCGAGGGACAGGGCAGCAATGAGCAGTTCTTC. It yields the protein CAISEGQGSNEQFF.

This clonotype occurred a few times. The rearrangement joins TRBV6-1 to TRBJ1-6, with D unresolved. This CDR3 is 13 amino acids long. V shed 2 bases and J shed 10 bases, with 9 bases lying between them. Germline-derived CDR1 and CDR2 are MNHNS and SASEGT. In DNA form, the CDR3 reads TGTGCCAGCAGTGAAATCGAGGGCTCACCCCTCCACTTT. Its protein is CASSEIEGSPLHF.

The chain links TRBV5-5 to TRBJ1-1; tentative D call: TRBD1 (6 bases). CDR1 is SGHKS, CDR2 YYEKEE, per germline (reference sequence). V was shortened by 0 bases and J by 0 bases, with 15 bases between the two germline ends. This CDR3 has 17 residues. In nucleotides, the CDR3 is TGTGCCAGCAGCTTGGCGGGGGCAGGGTTAGTGAACACTGAAGCTTTCTTT. The encoded protein is CASSLAGAGLVNTEAFF.